The subject of this entry is one T cell receptor beta chain. The data were taken from a study of blood T cell repertoires in COVID-19. Whole-study context: Samples taken during acute and convalescent COVID-19 were collected in the United States, Italy and Spain. The cDNA or gDNA used as material had been derived from T cells, B-cell-depleted T cells, or PBMCs.

Germline values: CDR1 SNHLY, CDR2 FYNNEI. The CDR3 consists of 14 residues. Trimming stripped 1 base from V and 7 bases from J, with 13 bases between. In the authors' workflow: Using reference gene primer amplification, nucleated cell counts were estimated. TCRdb keeps only in-frame clones here, not all; method: immunoSEQ multiplex PCR. D and trimming come from the DNA, and the V and J calls and clone size come from that table. The sample carries about 240,000 clones, 70% to 90% recorded once. Material for sequencing was peripheral blood. This chain links TRBV2 with TRBJ1-2; D is uncertain. The receptor's source is a middle-aged man with acute or convalescent COVID-19. As DNA, the CDR3 is TGTGCCAGCAGTGAAGGGCCCCGAACTATTGGCTACACCTTC. It is translated as CASSEGPRTIGYTF.